This T cell receptor beta chain was obtained from a study of shared clonotypes between healthy human individuals (dated by TCRdb to between 2020 and 2021). Regarding the complete study: The cohort comprised a couple of women and a few men aged 18 to 49 years. Blood TCR repertoires of a handful of healthy adults were deeply sequenced to estimate repertoire size and the extent of clonotype sharing between individuals. To increase sequencing depth and limit assay-specific biases, TCR repertoire library preparation and sequencing were carried out by different laboratories using diverse techniques. Each donor's leukapheresis produced roughly between roughly 0.85 and 9 billion PBMCs.

Healthy HIV-negative adults with no recently reported acute infections or vaccinations were included as donors. Only Caucasian adults living in Nashville, Tennessee, USA were represented among the donors. For unsorted samples, 100 million or so PBMCs were counted, and genomic DNA was extracted using the QIAamp DNA Blood Mini kit. Blood was collected by leukapheresis, and PBMCs were isolated by Ficoll-Histopaque density gradient centrifugation and then cryopreserved in liquid nitrogen vapor phase. With regard to this clone: It has no known antigen specificity. Base qualities are not recorded, but no much larger clone differs from it by a single base.

Between the V and J ends, shortened by 2 bases and 2 bases respectively, the junction contains 7 bases. The germline V gene (reference sequence) yields MNHEY for CDR1 and SMNVEV for CDR2. Its CDR3 holds 14 amino acids, cysteine through phenylalanine. Kept here is only the CDR3 DNA, which spans 42 bases and is read in frame from base 1. TCR CDR3 regions were amplified from genomic DNA by multiplex PCR using the deep immunoSEQ assay. For each cell subset, the extracted genomic DNA was distributed evenly across all wells of several immunoSEQ 96-well plates, and each plate served as one replicate. For unsorted PBMC, each replicate PCR was loaded with approximately 300 ng genomic DNA, equivalent to tens of thousands of T cell genomes. Ten immunoSEQ deep assay plates were used to sequence unsorted PBMC genomic DNA. Purified libraries were measured with a Qubit 3.0 fluorometer, size-checked on a Bioanalyzer 2100, and measured again with the KAPA Library Quantification kit. Every immunoSEQ 96-well plate was sequenced on a dedicated single-read 150-cycle Illumina NextSeq 550 flow cell. The authors' pipeline ran thus. Because the immunoSEQ output included only junctional sequences and no quality scores, the filtering could not be the same as the filtering used for full-length reads. Sequences were annotated with PyIR, a Python wrapper for IgBLAST v1.9, using IMGT germline references to assign V/J genes and CDR3. Any read was removed if the V/J assignment was weak (E-value above 1e-6), the CDR3 was missing, or the read contained stop codons, out-of-frame junctions, or ambiguous translated residues. A V3J clonotype was defined by an identical inferred V gene, J gene, and CDR3 amino acid sequence. Percentage overlap between repertoires was calculated by dividing the number of shared unique clonotypes by the size of the smaller repertoire. Richness of each repertoire was evaluated using RTK rarefaction, the Chao1 estimator, and Recon v2.1 estimates of unobserved clonotypes. The immuneACCESS repertoire file appears here via TCRdb, limited to in-frame rearrangements. These files lack a portion of the clones; in checked studies, under half of the deficit traces to unresolved V genes, and the cause of the others is not known. Clonal size and the V and J genes are those of that table, whereas D and trimming came from the DNA. This sample gives 450,000 to 500,000 clones in total; around 80% of them show up just once. The ten largest clones represent 10% to 15% of the sample.

What the research found in general, with its limitations: The small number of donors limited the genetic and exposure-history diversity represented. Sampling was restricted to blood, and TCR repertoires in tissue are likely to differ from TCR repertoires in blood. Pairwise subsampling indicated that sequencing depth was expected to affect the degree of clonotype sharing among donors.

Sequencing used PBMCs. The rearranged segments are TRBV27 and TRBJ2-1; TRBD2 is a weak D gene call, 5 bases matching. The sequence was obtained from a woman between 40 and 55 years old in good health. Some clones in this sample may be carry-over from other donors' samples. The DNA sequence is as follows: TGTGCCAGCAGTTTAGCGGGCACCTACAATGAGCAGTTCTTC. This sequence encodes CASSLAGTYNEQFF.